This TCR beta chain derives from a study of blood T cell repertoires in COVID-19. Study background: Researchers got acute and convalescent COVID-19 samples from the United States, Italy and Spain. The cDNA or gDNA used as material had been derived from T cells, B-cell-depleted T cells, or PBMCs.

Original methodology: Nucleated cell counts were estimated from reference gene primer amplification. Method: immunoSEQ multiplex PCR; TCRdb's copy keeps in-frame clones and lacks some. The D gene and trimming were derived from the DNA, and the V and J assignments and clone size from that table. Found here are under 300,000 clones, roughly 89% of them singletons; the top ten hold roughly 0.96%. Germline V gene sequence: CDR1 SEHNR, CDR2 FQNEAQ (reference sequence). The J segment lost 4 bases and the V segment lost 5 bases, leaving 19 bases of the junction unmatched. This CDR3 spans 18 amino acids. The specimen sequenced was peripheral blood. The TCR originated in a middle-aged woman who had recovered from COVID-19. V gene TRBV7-9 combines with J gene TRBJ1-1, with 7 bases matching TRBD1. The DNA for the CDR3 is TGTGCCAGCAGCCCCCGGACAGGACTGGGAATGGGGAGCACTGAAGCTTTCTTT. Translation gives CASSPRTGLGMGSTEAFF.